The clone carrying this TCR beta chain was counted at least ten times. The antigen remains undetermined. TCRbeta library preparation incorporated unique molecular identifiers. TCRdb re-called the PCR reads through MiXCR, storing one row per CDR3 protein. Here the sample spans 250,000 to 300,000 distinct CDR3 sequences, approximately 7.3% being singletons. The junction had 7 bases not matched to a gene; V was cut back by 7 bases and J by 0 bases. The CDR3 has 15 residues. The data belong to a study of T-cell reconstitution after alpha-beta-depleted transplantation in children. Study-level results: The study reportedly traced alpha-beta T cells about two months after transplant to several hundred expanded graft clones. Counts and diversity of T cells one year after transplant came mostly from newly produced T cells.

This receptor was obtained from a female patient aged 2-15 years who had a stem cell transplant for Fanconi anemia, so the T cells may come from the graft donor. The rearrangement joins TRBV12-3 or TRBV12-4 to TRBJ2-3; 7 bases line up with TRBD1. Sequencing was performed on peripheral blood, taken 360 days after TCRalphabeta/CD19-depleted stem cell transplant. The CDR3 sequence is CASNPGQASTDTQYF. The CDR3 DNA is TGTGCCAGCAACCCCGGACAGGCTAGCACAGATACGCAGTATTTT.